This TCR beta chain was captured by sequencing in a study of CD8+CD57+ T cells in acquired aplastic anemia. Study-level information: Sorted CD4+ and CD8+ cells gave a mean 3.2 ug DNA, range about 0.19 to 27.4 ug.

The CDR3 sequence is 12 residues long. Germline values: CDR1 SEHNR, CDR2 FQNEAQ (reference sequence). The V end was cut by 1 base, the J end by 5 bases, with 3 bases between. Points on this clonotype: Antigen unknown.

Whole-study findings and limits: Controls and patients did not differ significantly in CD8+ Simpson's diversity.

Profiling that covered TCR beta VDJ and CDR3 relied on genomic DNA as its template. TCRdb used MiXCR to reprocess the reads, holding one entry per CDR3 protein. In the table there are some 170,000 distinct CDR3 sequences, about 48% of which are singletons. Sequencing was carried out using sorted CD4+, CD8+, or CD8+CD57+ T cells (not recorded which) from PBMCs. The rearrangement joins TRBV7-9 to TRBJ2-1; D ambiguous. The receptor comes from a human donor in good health. Written as DNA, the CDR3 is TGTGCCAGCAGCTTAGGCGACAATGAGCAGTTCTTC. It yields the protein CASSLGDNEQFF.